The 32 T cell receptor beta chains reported below all come from one sample, sequenced in a study of blood T cell repertoires in COVID-19. Sequencing used immunoSEQ multiplex PCR; TCRdb keeps in-frame clones, though not all of them. Of 200,000 or so clones listed, 86% are singletons. The specimen sequenced was PBMCs or T cells enriched from blood (not recorded which). All receptors derive from a woman aged 40 to 55 with acute COVID-19.

The chain carries TRBV7-9 and TRBJ1-4; D perhaps matches TRBD1 (5 bases). Trimming removed 4 bases at V and 3 bases at J, with 9 bases between. CDR3 length: 14 amino acids. Germline values: CDR1 SEHNR, CDR2 FQNEAQ (reference sequence). This chain's CDR3 is CASSSGNPNEKLFF. The CDR3 coding sequence is TGTGCCAGCAGCTCAGGGAACCCTAATGAAAAACTGTTTTTT.

V usage is TRBV15 and J usage is TRBJ2-1; D unresolved. V dropped 0 bases and J dropped 12 bases, with 9 bases sitting between them. CDR1 is LNHNV and CDR2 is YYDKDF in the germline V gene (reference sequence). The CDR3 runs 12 residues. The CDR3 DNA reads as TGTGCCACCAGCAGAGATCGTCTAGTGCAGTTCTTC. Protein: CATSRDRLVQFF.

The chain recombines TRBV11-2 with TRBJ1-2; possibly TRBD1 for D (5 bases). This CDR3 region has 14 residues. The germline V gene has CDR1 SGHAT and CDR2 FQNNGV. V was cut by 1 base and J by 6 bases, with 12 bases left in between. CDR3 in DNA: TGTGCCAGCAGCTTAGCAGGGCAACGACATGGCTACACCTTC. It codes for CASSLAGQRHGYTF.

V gene TRBV6-5 combines with J gene TRBJ1-4, with D uncertain. This CDR3 comprises 16 residues. Germline V gives CDR1 MNHEY, CDR2 SVGAGI. V dropped 3 bases and J dropped 2 bases, with 13 bases sitting between them. Written as DNA, the CDR3 is TGTGCCAGCAGTTATCTAGTCAGAGGGACTAATGAAAAACTGTTTTTT. Protein: CASSYLVRGTNEKLFF.

The V gene is TRBV5-4, the J gene TRBJ2-2; D is ambiguous. Deletions cut 0 bases from V and 7 bases from J, with 7 bases between. The CDR3 has 13 amino acids. CDR1 is SGHNT and CDR2 is YYREEE in the germline V gene (reference sequence). CDR3 protein: CASSLELNGELFF. DNA for the CDR3: TGTGCCAGCAGCTTGGAACTAAACGGGGAGCTGTTTTTT. The full variable domain, rest sourced from reference TRBV5-4 and TRBJ2-2, is ETGVTQSPTHLIKTRGQQVTLRCSSQSGHNTVSWYQQALGQGPQFIFQYYREEENGRGNFPPRFSGLQFPNYSSELNVNALELDDSALYLCASSLELNGELFFGEGSRLTVL.

A note on this clone: The missing conserved phenylalanine or tryptophan at the end of this CDR3 makes a read error likely. No DNA is shown, since the ends of the CDR3 on it are uncertain; the CDR3 is the one TCRdb lists. The chain carries TRBV19 and TRBJ1-1; TRBD1 is the table's D call and was not checked against the DNA. The germline CDR1 and CDR2 sequences are LNHDA and SQIVND (reference sequence). The CDR3 is 12 amino acids long, termini counted. The CDR3 is CASRTGGGGETL.

This clone appeared once. CDR3 nucleotides: TGTGCCAGCGCGGACAGGGGTGGCACTGAAGCTTTCTTT. Its protein product is CASADRGGTEAFF. The chain couples TRBV25-1 to TRBJ1-1, with TRBD1 matching over 9 bases. CDR1 and CDR2 from the germline V gene are MGHDK and SYGVNS. V dropped 8 bases and J dropped 4; count of bases not matched to a gene: 5. The length of the CDR3 is 13 residues.

The rearrangement uses TRBV28 and TRBJ2-7, with D possibly TRBD2 on 6 matching bases. The V gene's germline CDR1 is MDHEN and CDR2 SYDVKM. The CDR3 runs 14 residues. V lost 6 bases to trimming and J lost 3 bases, with 15 bases between them. CDR3 in DNA: TGTGCCAGCAGCATCAACAGGAGGGGCTACGAGCAGTACTTC. Its translation is CASSINRRGYEQYF.

The chain is built from TRBV4-3 and TRBJ1-1, with D uncertain. The CDR3 covers 16 residues. Germline CDR1 reads LGHNA; CDR2 reads YSLEER. V was clipped by 0 bases and J by 3 bases, with 14 bases between them. The CDR3 protein is CASSQDLPGTYTEAFF. Here the CDR3 DNA reads TGCGCCAGCAGCCAAGATCTGCCGGGAACCTACACTGAAGCTTTCTTT.

The rearrangement uses TRBV19 and TRBJ1-5; the match to TRBD1 covers 7 bases. The CDR3 sequence is 14 residues long. With V trimmed by 6 bases and J by 6 bases, 8 bases remained unmatched. Germline V gene data show CDR1 as LNHDA and CDR2 as SQIVND (reference sequence). CDR3 DNA: TGTGCCAGTAGCCAAAGGGGGCTGGGTCAGCCCCAGCATTTT. It translates to CASSQRGLGQPQHF.

This clone has just a few counts. The rearrangement joins TRBV11-3 to TRBJ2-2, with no clear D. V lost 4 bases, J lost 6 bases, and 9 bases lay in between. The CDR3 runs 13 residues. Germline CDR1 reads SGHNT; CDR2 reads YENEEA. The CDR3 DNA is TGTGCCAGCAGCTCCGCGTTTGCCGGGGAGCTGTTTTTT. Amino acids: CASSSAFAGELFF.

The table lists this clone with a few counts. This rearrangement joins TRBV19 to TRBJ2-1, with TRBD2 matching over 12 bases. This CDR3 contains 17 residues. With V trimmed by 3 bases and J by 5 bases, 8 bases remained unmatched. Germline V gene data show CDR1 as LNHDA and CDR2 as SQIVND (reference sequence). CDR3 region: CASSMHKTSGGNNEQFF. CDR3 DNA sequence: TGTGCCAGTAGTATGCATAAGACTAGCGGGGGAAACAATGAGCAGTTCTTC.

This chain uses TRBV19 with TRBJ1-4; unclear D gene. Germline CDR1 LNHDA, CDR2 SQIVND (reference sequence). Trimming removed 1 base at V and 0 bases at J, with 6 bases between. This CDR3 has 15 residues. In nucleotides, the CDR3 is TGTGCCAGTAGTATAGGCGGTGCAACTAATGAAAAACTGTTTTTT. It translates to CASSIGGATNEKLFF. Looking up the rest from reference TRBV19 and TRBJ1-4 gives the full variable domain: DGGITQSPKYLFRKEGQNVTLSCEQNLNHDAMYWYRQDPGQGLRLIYYSQIVNDFQKGDIAEGYSVSREKKESFPLTVTSAQKNPTAFYLCASSIGGATNEKLFFGSGTQLSVL.

This clone was seen once. In DNA form, the CDR3 reads TGTGCCAGCAGCTTGCTGAGCGGGGGGACCCAAGAGACCCAGTACTTC. Residues: CASSLLSGGTQETQYF. The chain carries TRBV5-6 and TRBJ2-5; 9 bases match TRBD2. The CDR3 is made up of 16 amino acids. In germline, CDR1 is SGHDT, CDR2 YYEEEE. V shed 1 base, J shed 1 base, and the junction held 5 bases outside the gene matches.

This clone showed up just once. V usage is TRBV7-2 and J usage is TRBJ2-5; TRBD2 agrees at 12 bases. Germline V gene lookup returns CDR1 SGHTA and CDR2 FQGNSA. The trim removed 5 bases at V and 7 bases at J, leaving 14 bases unmatched. This CDR3 region has 17 residues. CDR3 DNA sequence: TGTGCCAGCAGCCAAGCTAGCGGGGGGGCCCACCCGAGGACCCAGTACTTC. It encodes CASSQASGGAHPRTQYF. Full variable domain (outside the CDR3, taken from reference TRBV7-2 and TRBJ2-5): GAGVSQSPSNKVTEKGKDVELRCDPISGHTALYWYRQSLGQGLEFLIYFQGNSAPDKSGLPSDRFSAERTGGSVSTLTIQRTQQEDSAVYLCASSQASGGAHPRTQYFGPGTRLLVL.

Points on this clone: Germline is not matched at one junction end, which may reflect a read error. The genes are TRBV30 and TRBJ1-2, with D perhaps TRBD1 (5 bases). The CDR3 runs to 11 residues. Germline values: CDR1 GTSNPN, CDR2 SVGIG (reference sequence). This CDR3 reads CAWTGNFGYTF. For the CDR3, the DNA is TGTGCCTGGACAGGGAACTTTGGCTACACCTTC.

The V and J genes are TRBV9 and TRBJ1-5; D may be TRBD1 (6 bases). The CDR3 is 15 amino acids. CDR1 is SGDLS, CDR2 YYNGEE, per germline. V lost 0 bases to trimming and J lost 6 bases, with 13 bases between them. CDR3 DNA sequence: TGTGCCAGCAGCGTAGCTTCAGGGGAGGGTCAGCCCCAGCATTTT. Translation: CASSVASGEGQPQHF. Looking up the rest from reference TRBV9 and TRBJ1-5 gives the full variable domain: DSGVTQTPKHLITATGQRVTLRCSPRSGDLSVYWYQQSLDQGLQFLIQYYNGEERAKGNILERFSAQQFPDLHSELNLSSLELGDSALYFCASSVASGEGQPQHFGDGTRLSIL.

The chain carries TRBV9 and TRBJ2-2; a possible D gene is TRBD2 (5 bases). Trimming removed 2 bases from V and 1 base from J, with 12 bases in between. The CDR3 runs to 16 residues. Looked up from germline, CDR1 is SGDLS and CDR2 is YYNGEE. The CDR3 nucleotides read TGTGCCAGCAGCGTTCGCCTAGCAGGGAACACCGGGGAGCTGTTTTTT. Amino acid sequence: CASSVRLAGNTGELFF.

CDR3 loop: CATSSWTVGSAEAFF. CDR3 bases: TGTGCCACCAGCAGCTGGACAGTGGGGAGCGCTGAAGCTTTCTTT. V and J are TRBV15 and TRBJ1-1, with D possibly being TRBD1 (6 bases). Germline V CDR1 and CDR2: LNHNV, YYDKDF (reference sequence). Deletions cut 3 bases from V and 6 bases from J, with 17 bases between. The CDR3 sequence is 15 residues long.

J is TRBJ2-2 and V is TRBV2, with TRBD2 matching 11 bases. V was pared by 2 bases and J by 1 base, with 3 bases of the junction left unmatched. CDR3 length equals 17 residues. CDR1 is SNHLY, CDR2 FYNNEI, per germline. The CDR3 protein is CASSETGTSGNTGELFF. CDR3 in DNA: TGTGCCAGCAGTGAAACCGGGACTAGCGGGAACACCGGGGAGCTGTTTTTT.

This clone was seen a handful of times. The chain joins TRBV10-3 to TRBJ1-6, with D perhaps matching TRBD1 (6 bases). The CDR3 runs 12 residues. V lost 4 bases, J lost 14 bases, and 12 bases lay in between. Germline CDR1 ENHRY, CDR2 SYGVKD. The CDR3 region is CAISAGEGALHF. Here the CDR3 DNA reads TGTGCCATCAGTGCAGGAGAGGGGGCCCTCCACTTT.

The rearrangement links TRBV7-9 to TRBJ2-1; 7 bases agree with TRBD1. The CDR3 spans 11 residues. The J segment lost 15 bases and the V segment lost 3 bases, leaving 5 bases of the junction unmatched. Germline-derived CDR1 and CDR2 are SEHNR and FQNEAQ (reference sequence). The CDR3, as DNA: TGTGCCAGCAGCTTGGGACAGCGGCGGTTCTTC. Translating it yields CASSLGQRRFF.

The chain combines TRBV27 with TRBJ2-3; possible D gene TRBD2, 7 bases. V was clipped by 5 bases and J by 4 bases, with 25 bases between them. Germline loops: CDR1 MNHEY, CDR2 SMNVEV (reference sequence). This CDR3 region has 18 residues. This chain's CDR3 is CASSLVRDYHRGPDTQYF. CDR3 bases: TGTGCCAGCAGTCTCGTCCGGGACTACCACCGGGGGCCAGATACGCAGTATTTT.

This clone appeared once. The chain is built from TRBV15 and TRBJ1-2, with D perhaps TRBD1 (6 bases). The germline CDR1 and CDR2 sequences are LNHNV and YYDKDF (reference sequence). The CDR3 extends over 15 amino acids. V gave up 0 bases and J gave up 5 bases, with 13 bases separating them. The DNA for the CDR3 is TGTGCCACCAGCAGAGATCGAGGGGGTACTTATGGCTACACCTTC. Protein: CATSRDRGGTYGYTF.

The chain has TRBV5-1 and TRBJ1-6; 9 nucleotides line up with TRBD1. This CDR3 is built from 19 residues. Germline CDR1 reads SGHRS; CDR2 reads YFSETQ. J was trimmed by 6 bases and V by 3 bases; bases with no gene match: 16. CDR3 sequence: CASSSGQGKVRGGNSPLHF. In DNA, the CDR3 is TGCGCCAGCAGCTCTGGACAGGGGAAGGTCAGAGGTGGTAATTCACCCCTCCACTTT.

The genes are TRBV5-1 and TRBJ1-2; tentatively, D is TRBD1 (6 bases). V lost 4 bases and J lost 8, with 21 bases in between. CDR1 SGHRS and CDR2 YFSETQ come from the germline V gene. CDR3 length: 15 amino acids. The CDR3 nucleotides are TGCGCCAGCAGCGGGGGGCCCGCGGCGGGGGTCGGCTACACCTTC. Amino acids: CASSGGPAAGVGYTF.

The chain has TRBV30 and TRBJ1-5, with TRBD1 identical over 9 bases. Germline CDR1 reads GTSNPN; CDR2 reads SVGIG (reference sequence). CDR3 length: 14 residues. J lost 4 bases, V lost 5 bases, and 6 bases had no gene match. In DNA form, the CDR3 reads TGTGCCTGGGGCGGGGACAGGGCTAATCAGCCCCAGCATTTT. It is translated as CAWGGDRANQPQHF. Full variable domain (missing parts from reference TRBV30 and TRBJ1-5): SQTIHQWPATLVQPVGSPLSLECTVEGTSNPNLYWYRQAAGRGLQLLFYSVGIGQISSEVPQNLSASRPQDRQFILSSKKLLLSDSGFYLCAWGGDRANQPQHFGDGTRLSIL.

The chain joins TRBV19 to TRBJ1-1; D is uncertain. V lost 6 bases to trimming and J lost 0 bases, with 11 bases between them. CDR1 is LNHDA, CDR2 SQIVND, per germline (reference sequence). CDR3 size: 14 residues. The CDR3 DNA reads as TGTGCCAGTAGCGCGGGCCCTTTGAACACTGAAGCTTTCTTT. Encoded protein: CASSAGPLNTEAFF.

The genes are TRBV3-1 (or the pseudogene TRBV3-2) and TRBJ2-7; D not resolved. This CDR3 has 13 amino acids. Trimming cost V 0 bases and J 5 bases, with 8 bases left between them. Germline values: CDR1 LGHDT, CDR2 YNNKEL (reference sequence). The CDR3 reads CASSQDLVHEQYF. CDR3 sequence (DNA): TGTGCCAGCAGCCAAGATCTAGTCCACGAGCAGTACTTC.

V gene TRBV19 combines with J gene TRBJ1-1; D might be TRBD1 (5 bases). Trimming stripped 7 bases from V and 0 bases from J, with 15 bases between. Germline CDR1 reads LNHDA; CDR2 reads SQIVND (reference sequence). The CDR3 runs to 15 residues. The CDR3 spells CASTLGGILNTEAFF. CDR3 nucleotide sequence: TGTGCCAGTACCCTGGGGGGGATCTTGAACACTGAAGCTTTCTTT.

The chain employs TRBV3-1 (or the pseudogene TRBV3-2) and TRBJ1-3; no firm D call. Trimming shortened V by 4 bases and J by 0 bases, and 10 bases separated the two germline ends. CDR1 and CDR2 from the germline V gene are LGHDT and YNNKEL (reference sequence). CDR3 length: 15 amino acids. CDR3 residues: CASSRLRGSGNTIYF. CDR3 nucleotide sequence: TGTGCCAGCAGCCGGTTACGGGGCTCTGGAAACACCATATATTTT.

Comments on this clone: Other DNA sequences of this sample code for an identical CDR3. The CDR3: CASSYRPDTEAFF. As DNA, the CDR3 is TGCGCCAGCAGCTACAGGCCAGACACTGAAGCTTTCTTT. This chain joins TRBV5-1 and TRBJ1-1; the D gene is possibly TRBD1 (5 bases). V was trimmed by 3 bases and J by 3 bases, leaving 9 bases between them. This CDR3 is built from 13 residues. Germline values: CDR1 SGHRS, CDR2 YFSETQ.